Presented here are 20 T cell receptor beta chains from one specimen sequenced in a study of blood T cell repertoires in COVID-19. Produced via immunoSEQ multiplex PCR; TCRdb's table is partial and in-frame only. The sample consists of some 140,000 clones, 70% to 85% of them appearing once. Sequenced: peripheral blood. Receptors were obtained from a man in his 60s who had recovered from COVID-19.

This chain joins TRBV18 and TRBJ2-3; TRBD1 aligns across 10 bases. This CDR3 has 16 residues. Germline CDR1 and CDR2: KGHSH and LQKENI. V dropped 6 bases and J dropped 1; count of bases not matched to a gene: 7. The CDR3 DNA reads as TGTGCCAGCTCGCTCTCCGGGACAGGGGGCACAGATACGCAGTATTTT. This gives the protein CASSLSGTGGTDTQYF.

The chain recombines TRBV5-1 with TRBJ2-6, with D tentatively TRBD1 (6 bases). The V gene lost 2 bases and the J gene lost 4 bases, with 16 bases spanning the gap. CDR1 SGHRS and CDR2 YFSETQ come from the germline V gene. The CDR3 covers 17 residues. CDR3 amino acids: CASSLFTTGPGANVLTF. The CDR3 region has the DNA TGCGCCAGCAGCTTATTTACTACAGGGCCCGGGGCCAACGTCCTGACTTTC.

The rearrangement uses TRBV5-1 and TRBJ1-4; D not resolved. Trimming shortened V by 0 bases and J by 2 bases, and 5 bases separated the two germline ends. Germline-derived CDR1 and CDR2 are SGHRS and YFSETQ. This CDR3 is built from 14 residues. DNA for the CDR3: TGCGCCAGCAGCTTGGCCCAGACTAATGAAAAACTGTTTTTT. It yields the protein CASSLAQTNEKLFF.

The J gene is TRBJ1-2, the V gene TRBV19; 8 bases match TRBD1. The CDR3 has 13 residues. With 4 bases clipped from V and 8 bases from J, the junction kept 6 bases outside the gene matches. CDR1 is LNHDA and CDR2 is SQIVND in the germline V gene (reference sequence). Written as DNA, the CDR3 is TGTGCCAGTAGTAGCGGACAGGGAAGCGGCTACACCTTC. It encodes CASSSGQGSGYTF.

This sequence joins TRBV24-1 and TRBJ1-6; a possible D gene is TRBD1 (5 bases). Per the germline V gene, CDR1 is KGHDR and CDR2 is SFDVKD. This CDR3 contains 15 residues. The ends were cut back, 6 bases at V and 5 bases at J, with 13 bases in the middle. The CDR3 loop reads CATSRSRVNNSPLHF. The CDR3 DNA sequence: TGTGCCACCAGTCGGAGCAGGGTCAATAATTCACCCCTCCACTTT.

V is TRBV19 and J is TRBJ1-2; possible D gene TRBD1, 5 bases. Germline V gene lookup returns CDR1 LNHDA and CDR2 SQIVND (reference sequence). V lost 2 bases and J lost 2, with 15 bases in between. CDR3 size: 16 residues. The DNA for the CDR3 is TGTGCCAGTAGTATACAGGGCGGACCCTTCAACTATGGCTACACCTTC. Protein sequence: CASSIQGGPFNYGYTF.

The genes are TRBV2 and TRBJ2-3; 8 positions match TRBD2. V dropped 4 bases and J dropped 0; count of bases not matched to a gene: 12. From germline, CDR1 is SNHLY and CDR2 FYNNEI. This CDR3 region has 18 residues. The CDR3 sequence: CASSVRGGGLSSTDTQYF. CDR3 coding DNA: TGTGCCAGCAGTGTTCGTGGCGGGGGGCTCTCTAGCACAGATACGCAGTATTTT. Supplemented by reference TRBV2 and TRBJ2-3, the full variable domain reads EPEVTQTPSHQVTQMGQEVILRCVPISNHLYFYWYRQILGQKVEFLVSFYNNEISEKSEIFDDQFSVERPDGSNFTLKIRSTKLEDSAMYFCASSVRGGGLSSTDTQYFGPGTRLTVL.

The chain carries TRBV19 and TRBJ1-5; possibly TRBD1 for D (5 bases). The germline CDR1 and CDR2 sequences are LNHDA and SQIVND (reference sequence). Between the trimmed V and J ends, which lost 6 bases and 0 bases, there was a span of 12 bases. The CDR3 is made up of 15 amino acids. The CDR3 protein is CASRRTSPSNQPQHF. In DNA form, the CDR3 reads TGTGCCAGTAGACGGACAAGCCCTAGCAATCAGCCCCAGCATTTT.

This clone was seen a few times. The CDR3 DNA is TGTGCCAGCAAATTCGGGACATCCAAAGAGACCCAGTACTTC. Translation: CASKFGTSKETQYF. The J gene is TRBJ2-5, the V gene TRBV6-5; possibly TRBD1 for D (6 bases). V was shortened by 7 bases and J by 3 bases, with 15 bases between the two germline ends. The CDR3 is made up of 14 amino acids. Looked up from germline, CDR1 is MNHEY and CDR2 is SVGAGI.

This clone was picked up many times. CDR3 loop: CATSDARGTNEQFF. The CDR3 bases are TGTGCCACCAGTGATGCCCGGGGTACCAATGAGCAGTTCTTC. The chain carries TRBV24-1 and TRBJ2-1; D is perhaps TRBD2 (5 bases). Germline V gives CDR1 KGHDR, CDR2 SFDVKD. The CDR3 is made up of 14 amino acids. The V gene lost 3 bases and the J gene lost 6 bases, with 11 bases spanning the gap.

The chain employs TRBV7-2 and TRBJ2-1; D possibly corresponds to TRBD1 (5 bases). Germline CDR1 SGHTA, CDR2 FQGNSA. The CDR3 runs 14 residues. The ends were cut back, 3 bases at V and 8 bases at J, with 14 bases in the middle. CDR3 loop: CASSFSGLKDEQFF. CDR3 DNA sequence: TGTGCCAGCAGCTTCTCAGGGCTGAAGGATGAGCAGTTCTTC.

The chain recombines TRBV30 with TRBJ2-3; 11 bases fit TRBD2. V trimming: 2 bases; J trimming: 6 bases; junction bases outside the gene matches: 7. The CDR3 runs 15 residues. Germline V gene sequence: CDR1 GTSNPN, CDR2 SVGIG (reference sequence). DNA for the CDR3: TGTGCCTGGAGTCCCTTAGCGGGGGGGCGGGATACGCAGTATTTT. Its translation: CAWSPLAGGRDTQYF.

This clone was detected only a few times. The genes are TRBV12-3 or TRBV12-4 and TRBJ1-1; D possibly corresponds to TRBD1 (6 bases). The CDR3 contains 13 residues. V shed 3 bases and J shed 1 base, with 6 bases lying between them. This CDR3 is CASSLGQNTEAFF. The CDR3 DNA reads as TGTGCCAGCAGTTTGGGACAGAACACTGAAGCTTTCTTT.

CDR3 amino acids: CASSLQGYNSPLHF. The CDR3 region has the DNA TGTGCCAGCAGTCTGCAGGGCTATAATTCACCCCTCCACTTT. V is TRBV2 and J is TRBJ1-6; D perhaps matches TRBD1 (5 bases). CDR1 and CDR2 from the germline V gene are SNHLY and FYNNEI. The CDR3 totals 14 residues. Trimming stripped 5 bases from V and 3 bases from J, with 8 bases between.

V gene TRBV5-8 combines with J gene TRBJ2-3; D is undetermined. Trimming left V 4 bases short and J 1 base short, with 16 bases between. The CDR3 is 16 amino acids. Germline lookup yields CDR1 SGHTS and CDR2 YDEGEE. The CDR3 loop is CASSLWLSAGTDTQYF. As DNA, the CDR3 is TGTGCCAGCAGCCTATGGCTATCGGCGGGCACAGATACGCAGTATTTT.

The CDR3 nucleotides are TGTGCCCTCGACGATAAGGCAGGGTATTATGGCTACACCTTC. It codes for CALDDKAGYYGYTF. The V and J genes are TRBV2 and TRBJ1-2, with D perhaps matching TRBD1 (5 bases). The length of the CDR3 is 14 residues. Trimming cost V 11 bases and J 5 bases, with 21 bases left between them. Per germline, CDR1 SNHLY and CDR2 FYNNEI.

The chain links TRBV11-1 to TRBJ2-3; 12 bases line up with TRBD1. The germline CDR1 and CDR2 sequences are SGHAT and FQDESV (reference sequence). The CDR3 sequence is 15 residues long. V shed 6 bases, J shed 6 bases, and the junction held 7 bases outside the gene matches. CDR3 region: CASSSGTGGGDTQYF. For the CDR3, the DNA is TGTGCCAGCAGTTCCGGGACAGGGGGCGGGGATACGCAGTATTTT.

This clone was counted between two and nine times. In nucleotides, the CDR3 is TGTGCCAGCAGCCTTAGCGGGAGGGCCAGGACCGGGGAGCTGTTTTTT. Amino acid sequence: CASSLSGRARTGELFF. The chain is built from TRBV7-6 and TRBJ2-2; 11 nucleotides align to TRBD2. The trim removed 5 bases at V and 5 bases at J, leaving 7 bases unmatched. CDR3 length: 16 residues. Germline lookup yields CDR1 SGHVS and CDR2 FNYEAQ.

This chain uses TRBV10-3 with TRBJ2-1; TRBD2 aligns across 9 bases. V was clipped by 3 bases and J by 1 base; unmatched bases: 1. Per the germline V gene, CDR1 is ENHRY and CDR2 is SYGVKD. This CDR3 comprises 15 residues. CDR3 amino acids: CAISDSGGSYNEQFF. In DNA form, the CDR3 reads TGTGCCATCAGTGATAGCGGGGGTTCCTACAATGAGCAGTTCTTC.

The genes are TRBV6-5 and TRBJ1-2; 7 positions agree with TRBD1. The CDR3 loop spans 16 amino acids. With V trimmed by 4 bases and J by 0 bases, 8 bases remained unmatched. Germline CDR1 and CDR2: MNHEY and SVGAGI. The CDR3 DNA follows: TGTGCCAGCAGTTTGGACAGGTGGGAGGCTAACTATGGCTACACCTTC. It specifies CASSLDRWEANYGYTF.